Below, one T cell receptor (beta chain) is given with its context. The antigen is undetermined. Authors' methods: Junction-only sequences produced by ImmunoSEQ had no quality scores, so filtering differed. Measured with immunoSEQ multiplex PCR; TCRdb has only the in-frame clones, and not every one. The DNA gave D and trimming, while V, J and clone size come from that table. The sample holds some 2.1 million clones, about 95% seen once. The V end was cut by 3 bases, the J end by 10 bases, with 10 bases between. Per germline, CDR1 MGHDK and CDR2 SYGVNS. The CDR3 has 13 amino acids. The data stem from a study of shared clonotypes between healthy human individuals. The study, taken as a whole, reports: Among non-shared clonotypes, generation probabilities were lower than among those shared by all four donors. Researchers sampled blood only, noting tissue repertoires likely differ. Sequencing depth was predicted to influence how clonotypes are shared among donors.

This sequence was found in a young man in good health. The sequenced sample was naive CD4+ T cells sorted from blood. As to subset: CD45RA+ positively selected. This chain uses TRBV25-1 with TRBJ1-6, with D unclear. For the CDR3, the DNA is TGTGCCAGCAGTGACCTCCTCGGGTCACCCCTCCACTTT. This gives the protein CASSDLLGSPLHF. The complete variable domain, with remaining parts taken from reference TRBV25-1 and TRBJ1-6, reads EADIYQTPRYLVIGTGKKITLECSQTMGHDKMYWYQQDPGMELHLIHYSYGVNSTEKGDLSSESTVSRIRTEHFPLTLESARPSHTSQYLCASSDLLGSPLHFGNGTRLTVT.